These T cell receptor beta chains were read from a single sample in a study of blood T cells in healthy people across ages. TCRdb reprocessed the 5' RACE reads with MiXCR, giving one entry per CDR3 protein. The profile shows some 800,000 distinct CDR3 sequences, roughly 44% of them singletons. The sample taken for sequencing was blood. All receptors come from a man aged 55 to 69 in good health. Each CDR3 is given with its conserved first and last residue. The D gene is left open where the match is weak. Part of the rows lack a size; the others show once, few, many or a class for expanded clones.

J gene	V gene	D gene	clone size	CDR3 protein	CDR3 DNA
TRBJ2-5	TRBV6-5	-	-	CASRDPRGPAETQYF	TGTGCCAGCAGGGACCCCCGGGGGCCCGCGGAGACCCAGTACTTC
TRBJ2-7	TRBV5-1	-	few	CASSRGEGSTYEQYF	TGCGCCAGCAGCCGAGGAGAGGGATCCACCTACGAGCAGTACTTC
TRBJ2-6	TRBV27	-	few	CASSLLRPSGANVLTF	TGTGCCAGCAGTCTCCTACGACCCTCTGGGGCCAACGTCCTGACTTTC
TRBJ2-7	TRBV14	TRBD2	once	CASSQQRGSSYEQYF	TGTGCCAGCAGCCAGCAGCGGGGGAGCTCCTACGAGCAGTACTTC
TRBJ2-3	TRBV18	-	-	CASSPTTRQGGTDTQYF	TGTGCCAGCTCACCAACGACAAGGCAGGGGGGAACAGATACGCAGTATTTT
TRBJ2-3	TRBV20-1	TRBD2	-	CSATSGGVSTDTQYF	TGCAGTGCTACTAGCGGGGGGGTAAGCACAGATACGCAGTATTTT
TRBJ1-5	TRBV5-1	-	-	CASSFDSRDQPQHF	TGCGCCAGCAGCTTCGACAGTCGGGATCAGCCCCAGCATTTT
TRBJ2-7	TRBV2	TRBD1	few	CASMGDRGRFYEQYF	TGTGCCAGCATGGGGGACAGGGGGCGTTTCTACGAGCAGTACTTC
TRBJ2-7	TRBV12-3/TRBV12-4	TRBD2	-	CASSASGSRYEQYF	TGTGCCAGCAGTGCGAGCGGGAGTAGGTACGAGCAGTACTTC
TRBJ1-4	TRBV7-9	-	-	CASSPPGTLNEKLFF	TGTGCCAGCTCTCCCCCCGGGACACTTAATGAAAAACTGTTTTTT
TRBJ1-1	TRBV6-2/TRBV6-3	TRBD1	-	CASSYSWTGGMRTTGMNTEAFF	TGTGCCAGCAGTTACTCCTGGACAGGGGGGATGAGGACTACCGGGATGAACACTGAAGCTTTCTTT
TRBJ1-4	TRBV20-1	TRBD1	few	CSACRDRANEKLFF	TGCAGTGCTTGCCGGGACAGGGCAAATGAAAAACTGTTTTTT
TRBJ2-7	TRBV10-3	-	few	CAISDSGQGSDEQYF	TGTGCCATCAGTGATTCTGGGCAGGGGAGTGACGAGCAGTACTTC
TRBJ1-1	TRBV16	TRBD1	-	CASSQSRGKNTEAFF	TGTGCCAGCAGCCAGTCCAGGGGGAAGAACACTGAAGCTTTCTTT
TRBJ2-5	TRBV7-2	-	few	CASSFTGTSKETQYF	TGTGCCAGCAGCTTTACTGGGACAAGTAAAGAGACCCAGTACTTC
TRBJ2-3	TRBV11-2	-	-	CASSPLRQTDTQYF	TGTGCCAGCAGCCCCCTAAGACAGACAGATACGCAGTATTTT
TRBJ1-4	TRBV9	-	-	CASSVGDSDGEKLFF	TGTGCCAGCAGCGTAGGGGATTCGGACGGTGAAAAACTGTTTTTT
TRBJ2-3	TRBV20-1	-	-	CSAKGGGITDTQYF	TGCAGTGCCAAGGGGGGCGGTATCACAGATACGCAGTATTTT
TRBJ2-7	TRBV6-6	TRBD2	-	CASSSQTSGVRYEQYF	TGTGCCAGCAGTTCCCAGACTAGCGGGGTCCGATACGAGCAGTACTTC
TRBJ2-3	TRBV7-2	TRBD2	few	CASSPSGGTTDTQYF	TGTGCCAGCAGCCCTAGCGGGGGGACAACAGATACGCAGTATTTT
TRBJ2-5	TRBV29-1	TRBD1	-	CSVEFGTVSF	TGCAGCGTTGAATTCGGGACAGTTAGCTTC
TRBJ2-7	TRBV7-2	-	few	CASSLVPQGPYEQYF	TGTGCCAGCAGCTTAGTACCACAGGGCCCCTACGAGCAGTACTTC
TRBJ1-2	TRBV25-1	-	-	CASSEYGGGYTF	TGTGCCAGCAGTGAATACGGGGGTGGCTACACCTTC
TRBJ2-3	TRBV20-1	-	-	CSARTRGGGPDTQYF	TGCAGTGCTAGGACTAGAGGGGGGGGGCCAGATACGCAGTATTTT
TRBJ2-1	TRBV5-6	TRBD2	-	CAGSLGLAWNEQFF	TGTGCCGGCAGCTTGGGACTAGCGTGGAATGAGCAGTTCTTC
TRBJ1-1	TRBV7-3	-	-	CASSLNGPGYMNTEAFF	TGTGCCAGCAGCCTTAACGGACCGGGATACATGAACACTGAAGCTTTCTTT
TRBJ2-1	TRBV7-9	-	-	CASSYLGSQGGHEQFF	TGTGCCAGCAGCTACCTCGGGTCGCAGGGGGGCCATGAGCAGTTCTTC
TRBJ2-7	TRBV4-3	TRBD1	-	CASSQQSQGGHEQYF	TGCGCCAGCAGCCAACAGTCACAGGGGGGCCACGAGCAGTACTTC
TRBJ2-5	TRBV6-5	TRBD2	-	CASSIFGGAGNEQYF	TGTGCCAGCAGTATATTCGGGGGGGCGGGTAATGAGCAGTACTTC
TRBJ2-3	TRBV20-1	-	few	CSAPSGGPTDTQYF	TGCAGTGCCCCATCCGGGGGGCCCACAGATACGCAGTATTTT
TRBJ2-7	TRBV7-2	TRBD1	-	CASSIVGQGLSEQYF	TGTGCCAGCAGCATCGTGGGACAGGGCTTATCCGAGCAGTACTTC
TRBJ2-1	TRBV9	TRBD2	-	CASSDPLGIAGTHNEQFF	TGTGCCAGCAGCGATCCACTGGGGATAGCGGGGACTCATAATGAGCAGTTCTTC
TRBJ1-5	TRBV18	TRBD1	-	CASSDRDSHNQPQHF	TGTGCCAGCTCAGACCGGGACAGCCATAATCAGCCCCAGCATTTT
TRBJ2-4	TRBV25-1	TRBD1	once	CASGTGYGQYF	TGTGCCAGCGGGACAGGGTACGGTCAGTACTTC
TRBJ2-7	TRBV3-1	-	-	CASSHGTSFYEQYF	TGTGCCAGCAGCCACGGGACAAGCTTCTACGAGCAGTACTTC